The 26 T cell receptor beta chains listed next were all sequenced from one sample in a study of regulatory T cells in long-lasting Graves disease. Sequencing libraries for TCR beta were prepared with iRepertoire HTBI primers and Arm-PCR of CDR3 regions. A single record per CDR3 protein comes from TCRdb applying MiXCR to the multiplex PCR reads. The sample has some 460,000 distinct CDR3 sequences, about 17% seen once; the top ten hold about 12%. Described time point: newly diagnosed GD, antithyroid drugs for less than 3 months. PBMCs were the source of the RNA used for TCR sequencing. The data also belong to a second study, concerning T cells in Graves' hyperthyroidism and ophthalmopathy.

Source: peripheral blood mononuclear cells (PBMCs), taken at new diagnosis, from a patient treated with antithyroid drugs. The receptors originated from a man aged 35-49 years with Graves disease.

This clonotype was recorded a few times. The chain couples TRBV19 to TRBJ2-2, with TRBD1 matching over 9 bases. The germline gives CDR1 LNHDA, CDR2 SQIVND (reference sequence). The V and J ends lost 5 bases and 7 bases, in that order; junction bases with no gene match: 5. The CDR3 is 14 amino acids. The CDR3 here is CASSQGQGNGELFF. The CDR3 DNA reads TGTGCCAGTAGTCAGGGACAGGGCAACGGGGAGCTGTTTTTT.

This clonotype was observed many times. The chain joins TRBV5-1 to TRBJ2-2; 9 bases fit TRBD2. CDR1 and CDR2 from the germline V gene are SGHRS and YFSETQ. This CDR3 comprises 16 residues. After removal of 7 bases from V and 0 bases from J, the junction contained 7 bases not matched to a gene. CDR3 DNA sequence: TGCGCCAGCCAGACTAGCGGAGGTGCGAACACCGGGGAGCTGTTTTTT. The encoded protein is CASQTSGGANTGELFF. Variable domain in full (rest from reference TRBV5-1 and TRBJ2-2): KAGVTQTPRYLIKTRGQQVTLSCSPISGHRSVSWYQQTPGQGLQFLFEYFSETQRNKGNFPGRFSGRQFSNSRSEMNVSTLELGDSALYLCASQTSGGANTGELFFGEGSRLTVL.

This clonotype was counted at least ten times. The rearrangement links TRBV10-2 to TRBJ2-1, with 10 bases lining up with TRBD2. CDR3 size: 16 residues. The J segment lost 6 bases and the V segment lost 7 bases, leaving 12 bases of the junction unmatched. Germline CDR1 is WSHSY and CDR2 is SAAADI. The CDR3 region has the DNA TGCGCCAGCACTCAGCTGCCTAGCGGGAGTATCAATGAGCAGTTCTTC. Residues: CASTQLPSGSINEQFF.

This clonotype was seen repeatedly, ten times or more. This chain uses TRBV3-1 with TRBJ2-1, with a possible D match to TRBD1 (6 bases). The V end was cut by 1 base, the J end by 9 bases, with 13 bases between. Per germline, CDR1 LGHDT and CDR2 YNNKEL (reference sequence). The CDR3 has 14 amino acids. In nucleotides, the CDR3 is TGTGCCAGCAGCCAAGGGGGCAGGGGCAGTGAGCAGTTCTTC. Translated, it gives CASSQGGRGSEQFF.

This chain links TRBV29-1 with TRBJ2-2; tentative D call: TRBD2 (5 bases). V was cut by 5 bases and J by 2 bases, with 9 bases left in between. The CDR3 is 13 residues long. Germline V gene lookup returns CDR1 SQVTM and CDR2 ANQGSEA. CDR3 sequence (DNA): TGCAGCGTTAGCGGCGGTAACACCGGGGAGCTGTTTTTT. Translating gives CSVSGGNTGELFF.

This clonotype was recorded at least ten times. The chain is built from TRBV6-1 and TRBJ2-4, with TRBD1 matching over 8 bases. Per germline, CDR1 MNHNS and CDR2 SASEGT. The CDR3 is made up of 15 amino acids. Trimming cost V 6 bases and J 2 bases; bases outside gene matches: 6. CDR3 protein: CASRGQAESKNIQYF. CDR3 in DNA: TGTGCCAGCAGGGGACAGGCCGAATCCAAAAACATTCAGTACTTC.

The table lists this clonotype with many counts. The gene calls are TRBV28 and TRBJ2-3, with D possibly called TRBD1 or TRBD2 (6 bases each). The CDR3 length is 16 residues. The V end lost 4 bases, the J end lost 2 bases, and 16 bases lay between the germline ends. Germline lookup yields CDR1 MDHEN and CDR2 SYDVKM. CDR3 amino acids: CASSSEGGRPTDTQYF. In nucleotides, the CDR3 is TGTGCCAGCAGTTCGGAAGGGGGGCGTCCCACAGATACGCAGTATTTT.

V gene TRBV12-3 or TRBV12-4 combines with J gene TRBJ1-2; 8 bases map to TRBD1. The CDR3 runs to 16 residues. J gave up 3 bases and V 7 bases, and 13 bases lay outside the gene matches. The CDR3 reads CASTPAWTGTDYGYTF. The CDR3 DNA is TGTGCCAGCACCCCCGCTTGGACAGGGACCGACTATGGCTACACCTTC.

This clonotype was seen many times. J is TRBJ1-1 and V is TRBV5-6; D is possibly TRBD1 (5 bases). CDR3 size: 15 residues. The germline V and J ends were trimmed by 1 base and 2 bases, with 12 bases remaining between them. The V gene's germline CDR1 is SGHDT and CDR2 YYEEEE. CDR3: CASSLWTKINTEAFF. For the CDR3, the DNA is TGTGCCAGCAGCTTGTGGACAAAAATCAACACTGAAGCTTTCTTT.

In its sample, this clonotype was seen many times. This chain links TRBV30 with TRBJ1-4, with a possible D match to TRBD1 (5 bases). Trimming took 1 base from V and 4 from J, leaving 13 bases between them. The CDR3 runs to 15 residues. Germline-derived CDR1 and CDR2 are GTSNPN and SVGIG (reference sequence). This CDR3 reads CAWSAWGGINEKLFF. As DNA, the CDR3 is TGTGCCTGGAGTGCCTGGGGGGGGATTAATGAAAAACTGTTTTTT.

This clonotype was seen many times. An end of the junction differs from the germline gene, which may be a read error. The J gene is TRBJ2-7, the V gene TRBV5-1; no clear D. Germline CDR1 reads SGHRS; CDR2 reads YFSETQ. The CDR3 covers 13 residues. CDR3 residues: CASSLEQSYEQYF. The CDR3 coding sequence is TGTGCCAGCAGCTTAGAACAAAGCTACGAGCAGTACTTC.

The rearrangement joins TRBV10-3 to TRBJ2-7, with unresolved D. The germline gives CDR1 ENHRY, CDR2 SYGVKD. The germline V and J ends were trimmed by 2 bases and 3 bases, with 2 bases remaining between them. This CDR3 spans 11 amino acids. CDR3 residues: CAISEDYEQYF. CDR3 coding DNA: TGTGCCATCAGTGAGGACTACGAGCAGTACTTC.

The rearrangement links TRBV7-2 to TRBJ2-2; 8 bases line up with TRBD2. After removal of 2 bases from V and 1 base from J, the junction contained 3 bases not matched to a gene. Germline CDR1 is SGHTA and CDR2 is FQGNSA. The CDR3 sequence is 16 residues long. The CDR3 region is CASSLRLAGNTGELFF. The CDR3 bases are TGTGCCAGCAGCTTACGTCTAGCGGGGAACACCGGGGAGCTGTTTTTT. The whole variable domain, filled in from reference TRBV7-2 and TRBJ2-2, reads GAGVSQSPSNKVTEKGKDVELRCDPISGHTALYWYRQSLGQGLEFLIYFQGNSAPDKSGLPSDRFSAERTGGSVSTLTIQRTQQEDSAVYLCASSLRLAGNTGELFFGEGSRLTVL.

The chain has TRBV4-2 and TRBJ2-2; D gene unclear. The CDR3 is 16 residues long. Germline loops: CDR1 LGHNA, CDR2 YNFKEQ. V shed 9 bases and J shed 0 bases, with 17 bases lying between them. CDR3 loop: CASSPSLGTNTGELFF. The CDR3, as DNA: TGTGCCAGTAGTCCCTCGTTGGGGACGAACACCGGGGAGCTGTTTTTT.

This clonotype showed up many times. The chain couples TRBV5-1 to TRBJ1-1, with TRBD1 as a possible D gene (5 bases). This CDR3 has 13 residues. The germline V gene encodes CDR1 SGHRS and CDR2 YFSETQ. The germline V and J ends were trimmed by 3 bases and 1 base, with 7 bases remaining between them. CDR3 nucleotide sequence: TGCGCCAGCAGCTACACAGGGAACACTGAAGCTTTCTTT. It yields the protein CASSYTGNTEAFF.

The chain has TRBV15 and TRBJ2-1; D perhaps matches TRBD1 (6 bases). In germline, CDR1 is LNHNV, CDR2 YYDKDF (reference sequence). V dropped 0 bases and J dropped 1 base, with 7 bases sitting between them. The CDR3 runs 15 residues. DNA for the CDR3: TGTGCCACCAGCAGAGAGCAGGGGTCCTACAATGAGCAGTTCTTC. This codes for CATSREQGSYNEQFF.

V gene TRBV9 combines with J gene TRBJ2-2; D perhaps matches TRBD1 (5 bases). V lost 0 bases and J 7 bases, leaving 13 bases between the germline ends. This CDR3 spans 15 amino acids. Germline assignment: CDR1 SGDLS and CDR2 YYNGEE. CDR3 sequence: CASSVDRTGDGELFF. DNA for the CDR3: TGTGCCAGCAGCGTAGACAGGACGGGCGACGGGGAGCTGTTTTTT.

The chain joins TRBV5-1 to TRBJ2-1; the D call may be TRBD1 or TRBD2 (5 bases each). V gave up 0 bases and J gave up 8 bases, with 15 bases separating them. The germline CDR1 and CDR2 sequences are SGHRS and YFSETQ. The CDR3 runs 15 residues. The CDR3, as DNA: TGCGCCAGCAGCTTGGATGGGACCGCAGTAGATGAGCAGTTCTTC. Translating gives CASSLDGTAVDEQFF.

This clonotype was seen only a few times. The CDR3 loop reads CASSTNEGYEQYF. Here the CDR3 DNA reads TGTGCCAGCAGCACGAACGAAGGGTACGAGCAGTACTTC. The rearrangement joins TRBV7-6 to TRBJ2-7, with D unclear. Germline CDR1 reads SGHVS; CDR2 reads FNYEAQ. CDR3 length: 13 residues. V was pared by 5 bases and J by 4 bases, with 12 bases between.

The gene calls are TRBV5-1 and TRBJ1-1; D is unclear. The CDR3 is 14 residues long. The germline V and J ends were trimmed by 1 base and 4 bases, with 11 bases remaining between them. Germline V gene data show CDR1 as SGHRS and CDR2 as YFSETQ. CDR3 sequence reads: CASSLKAGGTEAFF. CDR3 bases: TGCGCCAGCAGCTTGAAAGCGGGAGGCACTGAAGCTTTCTTT.

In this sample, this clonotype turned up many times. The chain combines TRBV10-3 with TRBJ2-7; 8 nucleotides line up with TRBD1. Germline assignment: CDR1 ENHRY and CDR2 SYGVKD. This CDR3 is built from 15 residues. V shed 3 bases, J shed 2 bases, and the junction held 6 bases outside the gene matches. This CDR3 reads CAISDPDRVPYEQYF. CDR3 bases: TGTGCCATCAGTGACCCGGACAGGGTCCCCTACGAGCAGTACTTC.

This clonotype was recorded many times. CDR3 DNA: TGCGCCAGCACGGGACTAGCCATGGATACGCAGTATTTT. This translates into CASTGLAMDTQYF. This chain uses TRBV5-1 with TRBJ2-3; TRBD2 aligns across 9 bases. Germline V gene lookup returns CDR1 SGHRS and CDR2 YFSETQ. V shed 6 bases and J 6 bases; nucleotides not matched to a gene: 5. The CDR3 spans 13 residues.

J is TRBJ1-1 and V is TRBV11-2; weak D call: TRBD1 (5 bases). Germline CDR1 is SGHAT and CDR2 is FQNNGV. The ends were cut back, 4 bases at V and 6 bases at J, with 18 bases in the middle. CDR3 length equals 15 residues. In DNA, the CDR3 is TGTGCCAGCAGCTCCTACCTACGGGGCCATTCTGAAGCTTTCTTT. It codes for CASSSYLRGHSEAFF.

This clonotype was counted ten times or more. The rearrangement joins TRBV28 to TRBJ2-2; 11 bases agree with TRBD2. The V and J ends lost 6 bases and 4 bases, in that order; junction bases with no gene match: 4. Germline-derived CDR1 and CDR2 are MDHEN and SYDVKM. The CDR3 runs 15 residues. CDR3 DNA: TGTGCCAGCAGCGAAGGACTAGCGGGCACCGGGGAGCTGTTTTTT. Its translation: CASSEGLAGTGELFF.

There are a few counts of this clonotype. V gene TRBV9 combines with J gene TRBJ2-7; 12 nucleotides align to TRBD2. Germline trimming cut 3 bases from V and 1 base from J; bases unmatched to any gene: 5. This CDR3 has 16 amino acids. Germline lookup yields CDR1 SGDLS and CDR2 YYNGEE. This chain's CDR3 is CASSASTSGRSYEQYF. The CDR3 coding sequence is TGTGCCAGCAGCGCATCTACTAGCGGGAGGTCCTACGAGCAGTACTTC.

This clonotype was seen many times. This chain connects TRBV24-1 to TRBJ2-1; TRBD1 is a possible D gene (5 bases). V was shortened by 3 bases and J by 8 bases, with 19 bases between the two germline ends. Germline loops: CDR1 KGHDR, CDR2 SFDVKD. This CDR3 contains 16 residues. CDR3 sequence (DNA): TGTGCCACCAGTGATCGACCAGGGCCTGTTCGCGATGAGCAGTTCTTC. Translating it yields CATSDRPGPVRDEQFF.